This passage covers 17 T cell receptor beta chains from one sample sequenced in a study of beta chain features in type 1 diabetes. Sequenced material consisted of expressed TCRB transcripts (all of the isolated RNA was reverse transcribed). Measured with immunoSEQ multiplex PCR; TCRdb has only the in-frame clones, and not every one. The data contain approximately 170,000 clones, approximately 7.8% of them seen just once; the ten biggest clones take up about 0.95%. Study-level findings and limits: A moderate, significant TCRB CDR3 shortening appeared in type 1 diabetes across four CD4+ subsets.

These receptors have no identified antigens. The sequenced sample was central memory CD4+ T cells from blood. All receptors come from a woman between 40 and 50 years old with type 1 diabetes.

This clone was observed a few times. The CDR3 region has the DNA TGCGCCAGCAGCCTTTCGGCCAGAGGCCAAGAGACCCAGTACTTC. Residues: CASSLSARGQETQYF. The rearrangement joins TRBV5-1 to TRBJ2-5; D is unresolved. The CDR3 totals 15 residues. Germline CDR1 reads SGHRS; CDR2 reads YFSETQ. Trimming took off 4 bases at V and 1 base at J, with 14 bases between the two ends.

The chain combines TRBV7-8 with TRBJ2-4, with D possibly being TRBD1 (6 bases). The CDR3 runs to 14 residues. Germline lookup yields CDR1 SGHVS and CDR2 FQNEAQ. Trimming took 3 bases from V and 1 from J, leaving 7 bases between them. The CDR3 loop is CASSFRGAKNIQYF. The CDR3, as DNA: TGTGCCAGCAGCTTTAGGGGGGCCAAAAACATTCAGTACTTC.

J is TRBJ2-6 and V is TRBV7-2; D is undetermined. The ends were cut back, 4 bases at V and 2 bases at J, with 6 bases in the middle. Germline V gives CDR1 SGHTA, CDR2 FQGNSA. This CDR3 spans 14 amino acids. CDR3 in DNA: TGTGCCAGCAGCTCCCGTCCTGGGGCCAACGTCCTGACTTTC. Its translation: CASSSRPGANVLTF.

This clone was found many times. The CDR3 here is CASMQSASYNEQFF. CDR3 DNA: TGTGCCAGCATGCAGAGCGCCTCCTACAATGAGCAGTTCTTC. The chain employs TRBV7-3 and TRBJ2-1; D not certain. The CDR3 has 14 residues. The germline V gene has CDR1 SGHTA and CDR2 FQGTGA. V gave up 7 bases and J gave up 0 bases, with 10 bases separating them.

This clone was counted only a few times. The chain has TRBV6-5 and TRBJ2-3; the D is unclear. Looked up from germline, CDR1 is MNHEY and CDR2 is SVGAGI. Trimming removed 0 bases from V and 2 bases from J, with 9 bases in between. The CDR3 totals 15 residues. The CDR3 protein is CASSYSGPTTDTQYF. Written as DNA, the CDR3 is TGTGCCAGCAGTTACTCGGGCCCCACCACAGATACGCAGTATTTT.

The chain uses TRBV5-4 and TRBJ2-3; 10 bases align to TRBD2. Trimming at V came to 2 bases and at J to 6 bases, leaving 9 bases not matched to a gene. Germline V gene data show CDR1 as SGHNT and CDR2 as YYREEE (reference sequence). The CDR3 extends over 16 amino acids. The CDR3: CASSFILAGKADTQYF. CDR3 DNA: TGTGCCAGCAGCTTCATACTAGCGGGAAAGGCGGATACGCAGTATTTT.

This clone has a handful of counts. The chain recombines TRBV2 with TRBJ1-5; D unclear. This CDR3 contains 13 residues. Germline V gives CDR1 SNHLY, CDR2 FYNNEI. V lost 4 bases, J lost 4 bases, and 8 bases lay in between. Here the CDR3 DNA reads TGTGCCAGCAGTGCGGAGTTTAATCAGCCCCAGCATTTT. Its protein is CASSAEFNQPQHF.

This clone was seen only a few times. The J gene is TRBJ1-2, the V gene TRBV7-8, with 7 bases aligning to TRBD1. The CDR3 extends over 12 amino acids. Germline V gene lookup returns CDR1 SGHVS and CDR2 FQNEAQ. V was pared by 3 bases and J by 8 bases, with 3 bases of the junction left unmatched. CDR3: CASSFDREGYTF. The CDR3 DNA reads TGTGCCAGCAGCTTCGACAGGGAAGGCTACACCTTC.

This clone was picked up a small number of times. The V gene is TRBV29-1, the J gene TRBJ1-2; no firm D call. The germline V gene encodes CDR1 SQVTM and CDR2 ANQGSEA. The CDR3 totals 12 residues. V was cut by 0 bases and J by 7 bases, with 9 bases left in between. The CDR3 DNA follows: TGCAGCGTTGAAGATACCCAGCGTGGCTACACCTTC. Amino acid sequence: CSVEDTQRGYTF. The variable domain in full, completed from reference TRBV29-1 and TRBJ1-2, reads SAVISQKPSRDICQRGTSLTIQCQVDSQVTMMFWYRQQPGQSLTLIATANQGSEATYESGFVIDKFPISRPNLTFSTLTVSNMSPEDSSIYLCSVEDTQRGYTFGSGTRLTVV.

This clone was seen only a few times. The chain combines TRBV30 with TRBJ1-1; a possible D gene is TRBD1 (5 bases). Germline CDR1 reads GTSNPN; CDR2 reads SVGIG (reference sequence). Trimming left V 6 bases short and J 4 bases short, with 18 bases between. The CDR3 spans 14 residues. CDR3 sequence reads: CACLLGGRGTEAFF. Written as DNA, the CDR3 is TGTGCCTGCCTCTTGGGAGGGAGGGGCACTGAAGCTTTCTTT.

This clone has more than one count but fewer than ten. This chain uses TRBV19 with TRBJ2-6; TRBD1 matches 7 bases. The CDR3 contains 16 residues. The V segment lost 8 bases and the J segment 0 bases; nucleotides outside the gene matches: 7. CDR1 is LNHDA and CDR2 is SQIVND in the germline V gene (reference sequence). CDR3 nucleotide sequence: TGTGCCAGTTCACCGGGACAGACCTCTGGGGCCAACGTCCTGACTTTC. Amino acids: CASSPGQTSGANVLTF.

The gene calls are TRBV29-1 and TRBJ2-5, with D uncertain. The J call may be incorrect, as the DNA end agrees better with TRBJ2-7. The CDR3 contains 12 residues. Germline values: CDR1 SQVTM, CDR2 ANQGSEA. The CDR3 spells CSASRHSNEQYF. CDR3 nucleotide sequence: TGCAGCGCTTCCAGACATTCTAACGAGCAGTACTTC.

The CDR3 loop reads CASRQGADTQYF. The DNA of the CDR3 is TGTGCCAGCAGACAGGGCGCAGATACGCAGTATTTT. The chain recombines TRBV2 with TRBJ2-3, with D perhaps matching TRBD1 (6 bases). Germline CDR1 reads SNHLY; CDR2 reads FYNNEI. V lost 6 bases and J lost 4, with 8 bases in between. CDR3 length: 12 amino acids.

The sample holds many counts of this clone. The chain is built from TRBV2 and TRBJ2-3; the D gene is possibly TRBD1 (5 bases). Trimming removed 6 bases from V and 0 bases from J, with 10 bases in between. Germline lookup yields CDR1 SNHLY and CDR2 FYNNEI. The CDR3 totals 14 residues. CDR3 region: CASRVDRSTDTQYF. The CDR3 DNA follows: TGTGCCAGCAGAGTTGACAGAAGCACAGATACGCAGTATTTT.

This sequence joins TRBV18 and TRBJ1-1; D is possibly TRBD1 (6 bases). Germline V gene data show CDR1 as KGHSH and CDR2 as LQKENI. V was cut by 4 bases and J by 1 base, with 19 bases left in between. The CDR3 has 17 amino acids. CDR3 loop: CASSRFDRPVPNTEAFF. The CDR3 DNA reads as TGTGCCAGCTCACGTTTCGACAGGCCGGTACCGAACACTGAAGCTTTCTTT.

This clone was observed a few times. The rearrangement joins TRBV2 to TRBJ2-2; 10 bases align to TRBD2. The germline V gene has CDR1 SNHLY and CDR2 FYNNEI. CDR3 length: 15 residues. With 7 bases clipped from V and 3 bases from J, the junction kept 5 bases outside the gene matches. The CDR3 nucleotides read TGTGCCAGCAAGCCTAGCGGGGGAGACACCGGGGAGCTGTTTTTT. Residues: CASKPSGGDTGELFF.

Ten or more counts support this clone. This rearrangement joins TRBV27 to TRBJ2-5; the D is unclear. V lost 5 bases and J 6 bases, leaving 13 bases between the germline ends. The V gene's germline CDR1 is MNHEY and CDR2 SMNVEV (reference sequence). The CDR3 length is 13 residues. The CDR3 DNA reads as TGTGCCAGCAGTGAGAACAGCAGACAGACCCAGTACTTC. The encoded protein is CASSENSRQTQYF.